This TCR beta chain was sequenced in a study of cytomegalovirus exposure and HLA in healthy donors. Study-wide points: The authors later linked a missense DCLRE1C variant to TCR beta V- and J-gene trimming.

PCR used 60 Vbeta primers and 13 Jbeta primers. The data were produced by immunoSEQ multiplex PCR, yet TCRdb's version contains in-frame clones alone and is incomplete. The sample comprises 150,000 to 200,000 clones, about four fifths of which are singletons, and over 12% rests with the top ten. This CDR3 has 16 residues. V gave up 6 bases and J gave up 2 bases; unmatched junction bases: 13. Germline loops: CDR1 MNHNY, CDR2 SVGAGI (reference sequence). To note about this clone: Antigen: not known.

What was sequenced was PBMCs. The TCR comes from a woman under 40 in good health and CMV-seropositive. V and J are TRBV6-6 and TRBJ2-7; 7 bases map to TRBD1. The chain's CDR3 is CASSSPTQGSAYEQYF. In DNA, the CDR3 is TGTGCCAGCAGCTCACCTACACAGGGGTCGGCCTACGAGCAGTACTTC.